These T cell receptor beta chains were read from a single sample in a study of T cells expressing NK-cell markers. From the 5' RACE reads, TCRdb lists one entry per CDR3 protein and no DNA. The specimen's table records approximately 420,000 distinct CDR3 sequences. What was sequenced was blood T cells: a sorted CD56 or NKG2C T cell subset, CD4+ or CD8+ T cells, or bulk PBMC T cells (not recorded which). Receptors were obtained from a woman aged 45-65 years in good health. Both conserved end residues are part of each CDR3.

v_gene	j_gene	CDR3aa
TRBV14	TRBJ1-3	CASSETGYSGNTIYF
TRBV12-3/TRBV12-4	TRBJ1-3	CASSFAGVDTIYF
TRBV20-1	TRBJ1-1	CSAREMVGPTEAFF
TRBV6-1	TRBJ2-3	CASSEQTSGVPTDTQYF
TRBV7-8	TRBJ2-3	CASYGGPGDTQYF
TRBV5-1	TRBJ1-2	CASSGSQGFGYTF
TRBV5-1	TRBJ2-3	CASSGDGQEADTQYF
TRBV6-5	TRBJ1-2	CASRNLNRGGYTF
TRBV5-5	TRBJ2-3	CASRRDRATDTQYF
TRBV29-1	TRBJ2-3	CSVGQEGLAGGFRGDTQYF
TRBV7-2	TRBJ2-1	CASSLGSSSDEQFF
TRBV7-8	TRBJ1-1	CATRTANTEAFF
TRBV7-6	TRBJ2-5	CASSAIRASQETQYF
TRBV18	TRBJ1-5	CASSPDRGGQPQHF
TRBV29-1	TRBJ2-3	CSVGSQGGGTDTQYF
TRBV2	TRBJ2-2	CASSGFRGRELFF
TRBV12-5	TRBJ2-1	CASGLEQAYNEQFF
TRBV6-5	TRBJ2-2	CASSFLDSGELFF
TRBV20-1	TRBJ2-5	CSADPPDWWLGQETQYF
TRBV7-6	TRBJ2-3	CASSLAGQISTDTQYF
TRBV5-4	TRBJ1-1	CASSVGSLWIPERTEAFF
TRBV5-5	TRBJ2-6	CASRGTGPTGANVLTF
TRBV7-8	TRBJ1-3	CASSLAPLSGNTIYF
TRBV5-1	TRBJ2-6	CASSLGLTASSGANVLTF
TRBV11-2	TRBJ1-4	CASSFTPTNEKLFF
TRBV19	TRBJ1-2	CAGRRGYGYTF
TRBV5-5	TRBJ2-7	CASSAGTSGSGEQYF
TRBV29-1	TRBJ2-3	CSVSPPGQGLDTQYF
TRBV4-1	TRBJ2-3	CASSQGTSTDTQYF
TRBV12-3/TRBV12-4	TRBJ2-1	CASNSGQTNNEQFF
TRBV5-1	TRBJ2-1	CASNLLPTEQFF
TRBV7-8	TRBJ1-6	CASIRGSSYNSPLHF
TRBV25-1	TRBJ1-4	CASSPARGGTNEKLFF
TRBV20-1	TRBJ2-7	CSAWDTPNYEQYF
TRBV27	TRBJ2-6	CASSKGAGANVLTF
TRBV6-2/TRBV6-3	TRBJ2-7	CASSYSEVPTSYEQYF
TRBV12-3/TRBV12-4	TRBJ1-1	CASTSYPGQGFTEAFF
TRBV3-1	TRBJ1-1	CASSQDDRGNTEAFF
TRBV24-1	TRBJ2-3	CATSVGPRMSAQYF
TRBV24-1	TRBJ2-3	CATSDRTSGSTDTQYF
TRBV3-1	TRBJ2-1	CASSQEAPSTGNEQFF
TRBV9	TRBJ2-1	CASSFSGRTSYNEQFF
TRBV6-5	TRBJ2-7	CASSRQPNYEQYF
TRBV28	TRBJ1-5	CASSPAGTGVLQPQHF
TRBV15	TRBJ1-2	CATSRGPATYGYTF
TRBV12-3/TRBV12-4	TRBJ2-1	CASSNLNEQFF
TRBV7-8	TRBJ1-1	CASSLAEGGTEAFF
TRBV11-2	TRBJ2-3	CASSLIAGGGTDTQYF
TRBV7-9	TRBJ2-2	CASSLVRALTAGGTGELFF
TRBV24-1	TRBJ2-1	CATSDAGTSGRAENNEQFF
TRBV23-1	TRBJ2-1	CASSQAIREFGFNEQFF
TRBV29-1	TRBJ2-3	CSVEGPSRGADTQYF
TRBV5-5	TRBJ1-5	CASSLEVAGVKDQPQHF
TRBV15	TRBJ2-2	CATSSPLAESDTGELFF